This T cell receptor (beta chain) was captured in a study of blood T cell repertoires in COVID-19. Study summary: Acute-phase and convalescent COVID-19 samples originated in the United States, Italy and Spain. From T cells, B-cell-depleted T cells, or PBMCs came the material, which was cDNA or gDNA.

In the authors' workflow: Amplification with reference gene primers provided the estimates of nucleated cell counts. Sequencing used immunoSEQ multiplex PCR; TCRdb keeps in-frame clones, though not all of them. V and J calls plus clone size are reproduced from that table; the DNA served to infer D and trimming. The data show roughly 230,000 clones, approximately 83% seen once. The CDR3 is 15 amino acids. J lost 6 bases, V lost 5 bases, and 8 bases had no gene match. Looked up from germline, CDR1 is MRHNA and CDR2 is SNTAGT. The material sequenced was peripheral blood. The sequence derives from a woman in her 50s with acute or convalescent COVID-19. The chain couples TRBV6-4 to TRBJ2-3; 10 bases map to TRBD2. The CDR3 here is CASSPLAGEMDTQYF. The CDR3, as DNA: TGTGCCAGCAGTCCCCTAGCGGGAGAGATGGATACGCAGTATTTT.